The source of this T cell receptor (beta chain) is a study of somatic mutations in cytotoxic T cells in rheumatoid arthritis. From germline, CDR1 is MNHEY and CDR2 SVGAGI. V was pared by 0 bases and J by 0 bases, with 4 bases of the junction left unmatched. CDR3 length equals 16 residues. The protocol was immunoSEQ multiplex PCR, while the TCRdb copy is restricted to in-frame clones and leaves out a portion. The top ten hold under 40% of the sample, which has about 8,600 clones, less than 80% seen once. This TCR came from a woman aged 50 to 60 in good health. The sequenced material came from CD8+ T cells sorted from blood. This sequence joins TRBV6-5 and TRBJ1-1; 7 bases match TRBD1. This chain's CDR3 is CASSYSMGQMNTEAFF. The CDR3 DNA follows: TGTGCCAGCAGTTACTCGATGGGACAGATGAACACTGAAGCTTTCTTT.